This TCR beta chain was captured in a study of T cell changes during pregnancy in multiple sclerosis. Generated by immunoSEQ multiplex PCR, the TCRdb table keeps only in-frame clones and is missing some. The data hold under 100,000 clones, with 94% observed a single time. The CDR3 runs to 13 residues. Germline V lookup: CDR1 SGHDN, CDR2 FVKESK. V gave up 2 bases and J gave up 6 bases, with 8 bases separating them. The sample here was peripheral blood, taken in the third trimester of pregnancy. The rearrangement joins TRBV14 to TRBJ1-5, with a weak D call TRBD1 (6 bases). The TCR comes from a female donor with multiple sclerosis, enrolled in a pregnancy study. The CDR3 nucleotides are TGTGCCAGCAGCCAAAAAGGGGGTCAGCCCCAGCATTTT. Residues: CASSQKGGQPQHF.